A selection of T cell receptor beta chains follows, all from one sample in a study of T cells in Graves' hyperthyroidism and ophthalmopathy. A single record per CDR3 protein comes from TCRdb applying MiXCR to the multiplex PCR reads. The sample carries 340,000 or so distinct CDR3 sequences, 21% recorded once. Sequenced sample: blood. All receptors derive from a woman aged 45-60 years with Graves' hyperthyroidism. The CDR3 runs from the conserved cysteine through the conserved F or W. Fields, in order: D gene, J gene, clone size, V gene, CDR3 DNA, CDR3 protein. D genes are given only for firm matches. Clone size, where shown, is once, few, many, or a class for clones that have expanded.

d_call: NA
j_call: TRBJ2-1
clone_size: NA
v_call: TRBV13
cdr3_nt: TGTGCCAGCAGCTTAGTTGCGGGGCGCAATGAGCAGTTCTTC
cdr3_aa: CASSLVAGRNEQFF

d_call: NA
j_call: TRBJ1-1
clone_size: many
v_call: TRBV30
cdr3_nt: TGTGCCTGGAGTCGGTACACTGAAGCTTTCTTT
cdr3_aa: CAWSRYTEAFF

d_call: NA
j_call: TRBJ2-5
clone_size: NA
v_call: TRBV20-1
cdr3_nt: TGCAGTGCTAGGACTAGTAGGAAAGAGACCCAGTACTTC
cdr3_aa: CSARTSRKETQYF

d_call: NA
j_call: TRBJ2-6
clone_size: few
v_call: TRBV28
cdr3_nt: TGTGCCAGCAGTTCGTCAGGGGTCGGGGCCAACGTCCTGACTTTC
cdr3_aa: CASSSSGVGANVLTF

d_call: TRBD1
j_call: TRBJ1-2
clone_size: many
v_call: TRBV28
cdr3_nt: TGTGCCAGCAGTTGGGGACAGGGGGCGGTTGGCTACACCTTC
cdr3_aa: CASSWGQGAVGYTF

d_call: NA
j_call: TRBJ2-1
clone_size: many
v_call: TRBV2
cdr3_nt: TGTGCCAGCAGCCCCGGGACATACTACAATGAGCAGTTCTTC
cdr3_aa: CASSPGTYYNEQFF

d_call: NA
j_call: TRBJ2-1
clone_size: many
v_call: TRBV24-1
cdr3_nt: TGTGCCACCAGTGATGTGGGGGCTGAGCAGTTCTTC
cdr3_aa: CATSDVGAEQFF

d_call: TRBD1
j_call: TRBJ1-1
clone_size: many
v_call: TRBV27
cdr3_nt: TGTGCCAGCAGGTTTAGGGGACAGGGGAAGAACACTGAAGCTTTCTTT
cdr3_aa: CASRFRGQGKNTEAFF

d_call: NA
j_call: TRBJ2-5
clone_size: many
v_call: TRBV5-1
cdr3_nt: TGCGCCAGCAGCTCGGCGGGGACCGTTGGGTTTGAGACCCAGTACTTC
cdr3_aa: CASSSAGTVGFETQYF

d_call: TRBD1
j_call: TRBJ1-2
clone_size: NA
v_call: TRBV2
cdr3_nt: TGTGCCAGCACTTCCAACGACAGGGGATGGAGCGGCTACACCTTC
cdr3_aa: CASTSNDRGWSGYTF

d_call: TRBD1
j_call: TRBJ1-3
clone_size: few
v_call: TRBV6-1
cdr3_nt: TGTGCCAGCAGTGTGGACAGGGGGTACGGAAACACCATATATTTT
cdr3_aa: CASSVDRGYGNTIYF

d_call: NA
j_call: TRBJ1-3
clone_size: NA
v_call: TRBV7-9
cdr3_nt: TGTGCCAGCAGCTCCTGGGCTCCGGGGAGCTCTGGAAACACCATATATTTT
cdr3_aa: CASSSWAPGSSGNTIYF

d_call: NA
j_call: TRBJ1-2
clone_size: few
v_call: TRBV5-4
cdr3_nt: TGTGCCGGCAGCTTGGGGGAAATGGCACAAGTCTATGGCTACACCTTC
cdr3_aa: CAGSLGEMAQVYGYTF

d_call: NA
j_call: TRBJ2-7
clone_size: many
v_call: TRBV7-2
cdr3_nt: TGTGCCAGCAGCTTTAATGGGCTCGAGCAGTACTTC
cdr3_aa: CASSFNGLEQYF